The 15 T cell receptor beta chains in this list originate from one sample, sequenced in a study of T cells after yellow fever vaccination. Via MiXCR, TCRdb re-called the 5' RACE reads, giving one row per CDR3 protein. This table has approximately 300,000 distinct CDR3 sequences, more than 8.5% appearing once. Material: PBMCs, obtained on the day of the first yellow fever vaccination. The source is a man aged 18 to 29 who received the YFV17D yellow fever vaccine.

The V gene is TRBV11-2, the J gene TRBJ2-3; possibly TRBD1 for D (5 bases). V was shortened by 4 bases and J by 1 base, with 12 bases between the two germline ends. CDR1 SGHAT and CDR2 FQNNGV come from the germline V gene. The CDR3 is 15 residues long. CDR3 in DNA: TGTGCCAGCAGCTACGACAGACACGGCACAGATACGCAGTATTTT. It yields the protein CASSYDRHGTDTQYF.

This clonotype showed up just a few times. The junction differs from germline at one of its ends, possibly a read error. The CDR3 reads CASSLDGTGDPAF. As DNA, the CDR3 is TGTGCCAGCAGCTTAGATGGCACGGGAGACCCCGCTTTC. The rearrangement uses TRBV11-2 and TRBJ1-4, with D hard to call. There are 13 residues in the CDR3. The germline V gene has CDR1 SGHAT and CDR2 FQNNGV.

The chain combines TRBV4-1 with TRBJ1-5, with TRBD1 matching 9 bases. This CDR3 spans 15 amino acids. V lost 4 bases, J lost 7 bases, and 8 bases stayed unmatched. Per germline, CDR1 MGHRA and CDR2 YSYEKL. The CDR3 loop reads CASSLETGGWQPQHF. DNA of the CDR3: TGCGCCAGCAGCCTAGAAACAGGGGGCTGGCAGCCCCAGCATTTT.

This clonotype was detected a few times. The chain recombines TRBV9 with TRBJ1-1; no clear D. Trimming took 5 bases from V and 2 from J, leaving 7 bases between them. Germline V gene data show CDR1 as SGDLS and CDR2 as YYNGEE. The CDR3 loop spans 12 amino acids. Here the CDR3 DNA reads TGTGCCAGCAGGTCAACAAACACTGAAGCTTTCTTT. It specifies CASRSTNTEAFF. Variable domain in full (rest from reference TRBV9 and TRBJ1-1): DSGVTQTPKHLITATGQRVTLRCSPRSGDLSVYWYQQSLDQGLQFLIQYYNGEERAKGNILERFSAQQFPDLHSELNLSSLELGDSALYFCASRSTNTEAFFGQGTRLTVV.

This clonotype showed up just a few times. The chain has TRBV4-1 and TRBJ1-2; weak D call: TRBD1 (5 bases). CDR3 length: 16 amino acids. V was pared by 0 bases and J by 6 bases, with 17 bases between. The germline CDR1 and CDR2 sequences are MGHRA and YSYEKL. The CDR3 DNA follows: TGCGCCAGCAGCCAAGATCGGTGGGGGGACGCAGATGGCTACACCTTC. Translating gives CASSQDRWGDADGYTF.

This clonotype was observed a handful of times. The gene calls are TRBV7-3 and TRBJ2-3, with D hard to call. The V end lost 0 bases, the J end lost 8 bases, and 15 bases lay between the germline ends. CDR1 SGHTA and CDR2 FQGTGA come from the germline V gene. The CDR3 is made up of 15 amino acids. The DNA of the CDR3 is TGTGCCAGCAGCTTAACCTCCAACATGAGAACTACGCAGTATTTT. Translating it yields CASSLTSNMRTTQYF.

The rearrangement links TRBV19 to TRBJ1-2, with D maybe TRBD1 (6 bases). Between the trimmed V and J ends, which lost 9 bases and 3 bases, there was a span of 26 bases. From germline, CDR1 is LNHDA and CDR2 SQIVND (reference sequence). The CDR3 length is 17 residues. The CDR3 sequence is CASPNAGGRGGYYGYTF. The CDR3 DNA reads as TGTGCCAGCCCGAACGCGGGAGGCAGGGGAGGATACTATGGCTACACCTTC.

This clonotype was found a few times. CDR3 sequence: CASGGLAGPSGEQFF. The CDR3 DNA reads as TGTGCCAGCGGAGGACTAGCGGGGCCCTCGGGTGAGCAGTTCTTC. V gene TRBV7-9 combines with J gene TRBJ2-1; 12 positions agree with TRBD2. Trimming cost V 8 bases and J 9 bases; bases outside gene matches: 11. The CDR3 covers 15 residues. Germline CDR1 and CDR2: SEHNR and FQNEAQ (reference sequence).

This clonotype has a count of ten or more. The V and J genes are TRBV7-2 and TRBJ2-1; D is tentatively TRBD1 or TRBD2 (6 bases each). This CDR3 is 14 amino acids long. V lost 5 bases, J lost 10 bases, and 18 bases lay in between. Germline CDR1 SGHTA, CDR2 FQGNSA. CDR3 in DNA: TGTGCCAGCAGCCTACGTCCGGGGGCTGAGGAGCAGTTCTTC. This encodes CASSLRPGAEEQFF.

This clonotype was seen ten or more times. The rearrangement uses TRBV7-9 and TRBJ2-1, with D perhaps TRBD1 (6 bases). Trimming left V 5 bases short and J 7 bases short, with 21 bases between. Per germline, CDR1 SEHNR and CDR2 FQNEAQ (reference sequence). The CDR3 spans 16 residues. CDR3 bases: TGTGCCAGCAGCCCAGGGACAACGAGACTACAGAATGAGCAGTTCTTC. Protein: CASSPGTTRLQNEQFF.

The rearrangement links TRBV7-6 to TRBJ2-2; D is ambiguous. The ends were cut back, 5 bases at V and 3 bases at J, with 16 bases in the middle. Germline V gene sequence: CDR1 SGHVS, CDR2 FNYEAQ. This CDR3 has 16 residues. For the CDR3, the DNA is TGTGCCAGCAGCCCCTCCGGGCTATTGTACACCGGGGAGCTGTTTTTT. Its translation: CASSPSGLLYTGELFF.

This clonotype has just a few counts. The chain recombines TRBV24-1 with TRBJ2-5, with D perhaps TRBD1 (6 bases). This CDR3 has 14 amino acids. Germline assignment: CDR1 KGHDR and CDR2 SFDVKD. Trimming removed 5 bases at V and 4 bases at J, with 13 bases between. The CDR3 spells CATSGTVNPETQYF. Written as DNA, the CDR3 is TGTGCCACCAGTGGGACAGTGAACCCAGAGACCCAGTACTTC.

The CDR3: CASTELSSGDEQFF. The DNA for the CDR3 is TGTGCCAGCACCGAATTGTCTTCCGGGGATGAGCAGTTCTTC. The V call is TRBV6-2 or TRBV6-3, the J call TRBJ2-1, with a tentative D call TRBD2 (5 bases). This CDR3 is built from 14 residues. Trimming took off 7 bases at V and 8 bases at J, with 18 bases between the two ends. CDR1 is MNHEY, CDR2 SVGEGT, per germline.

V is TRBV4-2 and J is TRBJ2-1; 9 bases are a match to TRBD2. Looked up from germline, CDR1 is LGHNA and CDR2 is YNFKEQ. The V gene end was trimmed by 5 bases and the J gene end by 7 bases; junction bases not matched to a gene: 12. This CDR3 contains 16 residues. The DNA for the CDR3 is TGTGCCAGCAGCGTAGATCTGGGCGGGGGGGCAAATGAGCAGTTCTTC. It translates to CASSVDLGGGANEQFF.

The chain has TRBV7-2 and TRBJ1-1, with 7 bases lining up with TRBD1. The J segment lost 5 bases and the V segment lost 3 bases, leaving 6 bases of the junction unmatched. The CDR3 has 14 amino acids. Germline lookup yields CDR1 SGHTA and CDR2 FQGNSA. CDR3 sequence (DNA): TGTGCCAGCAGCTTGGACAGGATTGGTACTGAAGCTTTCTTT. It translates to CASSLDRIGTEAFF. The full variable domain, with the rest looked up from reference TRBV7-2 and TRBJ1-1, is GAGVSQSPSNKVTEKGKDVELRCDPISGHTALYWYRQSLGQGLEFLIYFQGNSAPDKSGLPSDRFSAERTGGSVSTLTIQRTQQEDSAVYLCASSLDRIGTEAFFGQGTRLTVV.